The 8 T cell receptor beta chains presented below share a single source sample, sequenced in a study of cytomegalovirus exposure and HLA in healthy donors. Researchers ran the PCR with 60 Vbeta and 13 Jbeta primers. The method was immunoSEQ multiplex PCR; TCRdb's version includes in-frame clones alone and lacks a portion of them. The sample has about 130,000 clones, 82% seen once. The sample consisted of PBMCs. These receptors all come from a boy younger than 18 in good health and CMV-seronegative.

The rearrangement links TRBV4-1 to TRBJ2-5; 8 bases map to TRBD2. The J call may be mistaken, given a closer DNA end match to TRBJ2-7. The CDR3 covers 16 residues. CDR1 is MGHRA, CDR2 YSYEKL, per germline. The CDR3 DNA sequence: TGCGCCAGCAGCCAAGTCTCGCGGGAGGTCTCCTACGAGCAGTACTTC. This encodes CASSQVSREVSYEQYF.

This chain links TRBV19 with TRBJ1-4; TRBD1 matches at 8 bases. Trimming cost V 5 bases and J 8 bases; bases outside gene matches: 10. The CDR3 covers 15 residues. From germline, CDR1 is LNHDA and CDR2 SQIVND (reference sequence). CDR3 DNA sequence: TGTGCCAGTAGTGCGGACAGGGCTCTGGGCGAAAAACTGTTTTTT. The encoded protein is CASSADRALGEKLFF.

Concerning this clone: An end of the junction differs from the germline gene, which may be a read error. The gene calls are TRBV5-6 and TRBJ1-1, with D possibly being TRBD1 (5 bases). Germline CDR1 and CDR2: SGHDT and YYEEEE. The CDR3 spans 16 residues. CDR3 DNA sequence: TGTGCCAACAGCTCCGAAGTTGTACAGGCAAACACTGAAGCTTTCTTT. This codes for CANSSEVVQANTEAFF.

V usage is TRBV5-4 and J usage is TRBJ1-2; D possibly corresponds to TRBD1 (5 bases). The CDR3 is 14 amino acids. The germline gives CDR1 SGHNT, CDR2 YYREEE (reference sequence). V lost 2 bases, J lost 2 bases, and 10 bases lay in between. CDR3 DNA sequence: TGTGCCAGCAGCTTAACGGACACAAACTATGGCTACACCTTC. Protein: CASSLTDTNYGYTF. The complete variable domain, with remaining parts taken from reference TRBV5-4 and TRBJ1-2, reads ETGVTQSPTHLIKTRGQQVTLRCSSQSGHNTVSWYQQALGQGPQFIFQYYREEENGRGNFPPRFSGLQFPNYSSELNVNALELDDSALYLCASSLTDTNYGYTFGSGTRLTVV.

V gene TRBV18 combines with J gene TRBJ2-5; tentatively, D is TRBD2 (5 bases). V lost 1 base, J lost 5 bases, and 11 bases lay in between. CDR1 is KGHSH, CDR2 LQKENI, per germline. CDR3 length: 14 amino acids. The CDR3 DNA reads TGTGCCAGCTCACCACAAGGGAGTCGCGAGACCCAGTACTTC. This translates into CASSPQGSRETQYF.

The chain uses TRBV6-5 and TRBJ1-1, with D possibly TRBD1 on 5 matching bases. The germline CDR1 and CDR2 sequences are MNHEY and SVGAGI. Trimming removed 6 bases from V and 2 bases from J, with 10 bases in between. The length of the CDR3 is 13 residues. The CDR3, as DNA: TGTGCCAGCAGACGCAGGGAAAACACTGAAGCTTTCTTT. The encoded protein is CASRRRENTEAFF.

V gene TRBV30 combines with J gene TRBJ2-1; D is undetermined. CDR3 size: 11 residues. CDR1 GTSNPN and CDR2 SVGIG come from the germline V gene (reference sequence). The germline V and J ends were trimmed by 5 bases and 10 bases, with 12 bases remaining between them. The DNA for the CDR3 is TGTGCCTGGCAGTGGAGATACGAGCAGTTCTTC. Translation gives CAWQWRYEQFF.

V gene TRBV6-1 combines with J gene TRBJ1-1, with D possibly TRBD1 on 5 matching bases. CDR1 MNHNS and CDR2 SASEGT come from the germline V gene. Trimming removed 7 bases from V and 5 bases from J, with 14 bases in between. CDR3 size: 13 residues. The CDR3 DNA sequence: TGTGCCAGCAACCTAGGAGGGGATACTGAAGCTTTCTTT. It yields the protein CASNLGGDTEAFF.